This TCR beta chain originates from a study of beta chain features in type 1 diabetes. Study-level findings and limits: Still unanswered here is whether HLA type influences TCRB rearrangement.

The authors sorted CD4+ naive, central memory, regulatory and stem cell-like memory cells via CD45RO/CCR7/CD25/CD127/CD95/CD27. The CDR3 totals 15 residues. V lost 1 base, J lost 2 bases, and 12 bases lay in between. Germline values: CDR1 MGHDK, CDR2 SYGVNS. This clone was seen a handful of times. Its antigen is still unknown. As every portion of the isolated RNA was reverse transcribed, the sequencing read expressed TCRB transcripts. About 4 million reads per sample were averaged for naive, central memory and regulatory samples. The method was immunoSEQ multiplex PCR; TCRdb's version includes in-frame clones alone and lacks a portion of them. The sample lists about 220,000 clones; approximately 10% were seen once.

The sequence derives from a man younger than 30 in good health. The V call is TRBV25-1, the J call TRBJ2-7, with D maybe TRBD2 (5 bases). Input material: central memory CD4+ T cells from blood. The CDR3 is CASSEFRGWTYEQYF. Here the CDR3 DNA reads TGTGCCAGCAGTGAATTTCGAGGGTGGACCTACGAGCAGTACTTC.